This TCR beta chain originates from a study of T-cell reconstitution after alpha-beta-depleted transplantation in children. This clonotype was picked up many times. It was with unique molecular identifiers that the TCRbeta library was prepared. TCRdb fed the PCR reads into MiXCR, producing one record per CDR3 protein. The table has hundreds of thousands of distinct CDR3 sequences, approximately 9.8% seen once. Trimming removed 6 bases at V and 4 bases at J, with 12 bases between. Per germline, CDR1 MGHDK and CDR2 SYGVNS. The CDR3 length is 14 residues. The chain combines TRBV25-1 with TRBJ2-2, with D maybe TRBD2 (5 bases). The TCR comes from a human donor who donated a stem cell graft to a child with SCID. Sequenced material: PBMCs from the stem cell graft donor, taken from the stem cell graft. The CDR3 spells CASSGIEGTGELFF. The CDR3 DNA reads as TGTGCCAGCAGCGGAATAGAGGGCACCGGGGAGCTGTTTTTT.